The 5 T cell receptor beta chains given below trace back to one sample, sequenced in a study of CD8 T cells in ankylosing spondylitis. Findings and limits, study-wide: Among TCR beta sequences, a motif of fewer than 10 highly homologous variants appeared characteristic of ankylosing spondylitis blood.

Antigens for these TCRs are unknown. TCRdb reprocessed the 5' RACE reads via MiXCR and lists one record per CDR3 protein. This table holds about 800,000 distinct CDR3 sequences, about an eighth found once. The specimen was blood, either unsorted or a sorted T cell fraction (not recorded which). The receptors here all came from a male donor with ankylosing spondylitis.

This clonotype was counted only a few times. The chain has TRBV5-5 and TRBJ2-7, with D tentatively TRBD1 (6 bases). V gave up 3 bases and J gave up 7 bases, with 14 bases separating them. The CDR3 has 13 amino acids. Germline-derived CDR1 and CDR2 are SGHKS and YYEKEE (reference sequence). CDR3 amino acids: CASSSLQGWEQYF. The CDR3 nucleotides read TGTGCCAGCAGCTCACTGCAGGGGTGGGAGCAGTACTTC.

This chain uses TRBV20-1 with TRBJ2-2; 10 positions agree with TRBD1. V dropped 5 bases and J dropped 5; count of bases not matched to a gene: 5. CDR1 and CDR2 (germline): DFQATT, SNEGSKA (reference sequence). The CDR3 is 14 amino acids. The CDR3 is CSASRQGATGELFF. DNA for the CDR3: TGCAGTGCTTCCCGACAGGGGGCGACCGGGGAGCTGTTTTTT.

This clonotype was detected a few times. The chain is built from TRBV6-6 and TRBJ1-1, with 7 bases matching TRBD1. The germline CDR1 and CDR2 sequences are MNHNY and SVGAGI (reference sequence). This CDR3 contains 12 residues. The V and J ends lost 6 bases and 8 bases, in that order; junction bases with no gene match: 6. Written as DNA, the CDR3 is TGTGCCAGCAGAACACAGGGGTTAGAAGCTTTCTTT. This encodes CASRTQGLEAFF.

In DNA, the CDR3 is TGTGCCAGCAGCGTCTCGGCGGCCCAAGAGACCCAGTACTTC. Its translation is CASSVSAAQETQYF. V is TRBV9 and J is TRBJ2-5, with D unresolved. Per germline, CDR1 SGDLS and CDR2 YYNGEE. V shed 2 bases and J shed 1 base, with 9 bases lying between them. The CDR3 has 14 residues.

This clonotype was counted at least ten times. The chain links TRBV29-1 to TRBJ1-2, with 7 bases fitting TRBD1. CDR3 length: 13 residues. Per germline, CDR1 SQVTM and CDR2 ANQGSEA. V dropped 7 bases and J dropped 12; count of bases not matched to a gene: 17. The CDR3 bases are TGCAGCGCCGACAGGGTCGGGCCTATGTGGGACACCTTC. Protein product: CSADRVGPMWDTF.